This TCR beta chain was retrieved from a study of T cells after yellow fever vaccination. Findings and limits, study-wide: CD4 and CD8 compartments shared a small share of clonotypes. Repertoires sorted by FACS could include abundant clonotypes that are contaminants from the bulk population.

This clonotype was detected a few times. Its antigen is not identified. The length of the CDR3 is 13 residues. The germline gives CDR1 DFQATT, CDR2 SNEGSKA (reference sequence). With 1 base removed from V and 0 bases from J, the gap between germline ends came to 7 bases. The TCR cDNA carried a universal primer site and UMIs from 5'RACE template switching. Via MiXCR, TCRdb re-called the 5' RACE reads, giving one row per CDR3 protein. Of some 670,000 distinct CDR3 sequences in the sample, roughly an eighth were seen once. The sequenced sample was PBMCs, obtained on the day of the yellow fever booster vaccination. V usage is TRBV20-1 and J usage is TRBJ2-7; D call uncertain. This TCR came from a man aged 30 to 45 who received the YFV17D yellow fever vaccine. The CDR3 reads CSARVPFSYEQYF. The CDR3 bases are TGCAGTGCTAGAGTACCGTTCTCCTACGAGCAGTACTTC.